These 30 T cell receptor beta chains were sequenced from one sample in a study of technical replicates of blood from several donors. Some clones are missing from TCRdb's copy, which holds only in-frame ones; the method was immunoSEQ multiplex PCR. The table has about 93,000 clones, 95% seen once. The source material was T cells isolated from PBMCs. These receptors came from a human donor in good health.

The chain combines TRBV5-1 with TRBJ1-4; maybe TRBD1 (5 bases). In germline, CDR1 is SGHRS, CDR2 YFSETQ. CDR3 size: 14 residues. Between the trimmed V and J ends, which lost 10 bases and 5 bases, there was a span of 18 bases. The CDR3 nucleotides read TGCGCCTCAAACCGGGGGGAGCCGAATGAAAAACTGTTTTTT. Translating gives CASNRGEPNEKLFF.

The CDR3 sequence: CASSFIGVGTGYYEQYF. The CDR3 DNA reads TGTGCCAGCAGCTTTATTGGAGTCGGGACAGGGTACTACGAGCAGTACTTC. This chain uses TRBV11-1 with TRBJ2-7; 9 bases align to TRBD1. The CDR3 contains 17 residues. The J segment lost 3 bases and the V segment lost 3 bases, leaving 12 bases of the junction unmatched. Germline CDR1 SGHAT, CDR2 FQDESV (reference sequence).

This sequence joins TRBV27 and TRBJ2-7; tentatively, D is TRBD2 (5 bases). V shed 6 bases and J shed 5 bases, with 11 bases lying between them. This CDR3 comprises 12 residues. CDR1 and CDR2 (germline): MNHEY, SMNVEV (reference sequence). This chain's CDR3 is CASSVLGDEQYF. DNA for the CDR3: TGTGCCAGCAGCGTACTCGGGGACGAGCAGTACTTC.

The chain joins TRBV6-5 to TRBJ2-7; no clear D. Trimming left V 0 bases short and J 2 bases short, with 5 bases between. From germline, CDR1 is MNHEY and CDR2 SVGAGI. The CDR3 covers 13 residues. The chain's CDR3 is CASSYSRTYEQYF. CDR3 DNA: TGTGCCAGCAGTTACTCGAGGACCTACGAGCAGTACTTC.

This sequence joins TRBV28 and TRBJ1-1, with no clear D. Per the germline V gene, CDR1 is MDHEN and CDR2 is SYDVKM. V was trimmed by 2 bases and J by 4 bases, leaving 14 bases between them. The CDR3 has 15 amino acids. The CDR3 here is CASSLQEGRSTEAFF. Written as DNA, the CDR3 is TGTGCCAGCAGTTTACAAGAAGGGAGGAGCACTGAAGCTTTCTTT.

The CDR3 DNA reads as TGTGCCACCCGGTATTTGGACAGGGAGCTTTTTACCTTC. It translates to CATRYLDRELFTF. The chain carries TRBV7-9 and TRBJ1-2, with 8 bases fitting TRBD1. The CDR3 totals 13 residues. The junction had 18 bases not matched to a gene; V was cut back by 10 bases and J by 14 bases. Germline V gene data show CDR1 as SEHNR and CDR2 as FQNEAQ (reference sequence).

The V call is TRBV29-1, the J call TRBJ2-3; D is possibly TRBD1 (6 bases). Germline assignment: CDR1 SQVTM and CDR2 ANQGSEA. The CDR3 extends over 15 amino acids. Trimming stripped 6 bases from V and 2 bases from J, with 18 bases between. The CDR3 bases are TGCAGCGTAAACGCCGGGACACCCTTCACAGATACGCAGTATTTT. The encoded protein is CSVNAGTPFTDTQYF.

The chain recombines TRBV19 with TRBJ2-7; a possible D gene is TRBD1 (5 bases). This CDR3 spans 15 amino acids. CDR1 and CDR2 from the germline V gene are LNHDA and SQIVND (reference sequence). V was pared by 1 base and J by 3 bases, with 13 bases between. The CDR3 DNA follows: TGTGCCAGTAGTATAGGCCAGGGTACCGGCTACGAGCAGTACTTC. As protein: CASSIGQGTGYEQYF. The full variable domain, rest sourced from reference TRBV19 and TRBJ2-7, is DGGITQSPKYLFRKEGQNVTLSCEQNLNHDAMYWYRQDPGQGLRLIYYSQIVNDFQKGDIAEGYSVSREKKESFPLTVTSAQKNPTAFYLCASSIGQGTGYEQYFGPGTRLTVT.

The chain links TRBV9 to TRBJ2-7; TRBD1 matches at 8 bases. This CDR3 is built from 17 residues. J lost 3 bases, V lost 3 bases, and 14 bases had no gene match. CDR1 and CDR2 (germline): SGDLS, YYNGEE. CDR3 residues: CASSAGGDGSPYYEQYF. The CDR3 nucleotides are TGTGCCAGCAGCGCAGGGGGCGACGGATCGCCCTACTACGAGCAGTACTTC.

The chain combines TRBV4-1 with TRBJ2-3; 12 positions agree with TRBD2. This CDR3 is 17 amino acids long. Germline V gives CDR1 MGHRA, CDR2 YSYEKL. J lost 5 bases, V lost 3 bases, and 9 bases had no gene match. CDR3 loop: CASSHRPTSGGEDTQYF. The CDR3 DNA reads as TGCGCCAGCAGCCACCGACCGACTAGCGGGGGAGAAGATACGCAGTATTTT.

V and J are TRBV4-1 and TRBJ2-7; 9 nucleotides align to TRBD2. V lost 0 bases and J lost 9; bases outside the gene matches: 9. CDR3 length: 15 residues. The germline gives CDR1 MGHRA, CDR2 YSYEKL. The CDR3 region has the DNA TGCGCCAGCAGCCAAGAAGGGCTAGCGGGGCCGTGGCAGTACTTC. Translating it yields CASSQEGLAGPWQYF.

The gene calls are TRBV2 and TRBJ2-2; weak D call: TRBD1 (6 bases). CDR1 SNHLY and CDR2 FYNNEI come from the germline V gene. The V end was cut by 5 bases, the J end by 0 bases, with 13 bases between. The CDR3 length is 16 residues. The CDR3 DNA reads as TGTGCCAGCAGTCCTTCCGGGACACCGAACACCGGGGAGCTGTTTTTT. Translated, it gives CASSPSGTPNTGELFF.

This clone was seen once. The CDR3 reads CASSSGDRVYEQYF. The CDR3 nucleotides are TGTGCCAGCAGTTCCGGGGACAGGGTCTACGAGCAGTACTTC. The rearrangement uses TRBV28 and TRBJ2-7; 9 nucleotides line up with TRBD1. CDR1 MDHEN and CDR2 SYDVKM come from the germline V gene. There are 14 residues in the CDR3. V shed 4 bases and J 3 bases; nucleotides not matched to a gene: 4.

This rearrangement joins TRBV6-1 to TRBJ2-5; TRBD2 matches at 11 bases. The CDR3 runs to 15 residues. With V trimmed by 4 bases and J by 5 bases, 6 bases remained unmatched. Germline lookup yields CDR1 MNHNS and CDR2 SASEGT. Here the CDR3 DNA reads TGTGCCAGCAGTGTTACTAGCGGGAGTCGGGAGACCCAGTACTTC. It is translated as CASSVTSGSRETQYF.

The CDR3 loop reads CASTKGQGGEKLFF. The DNA of the CDR3 is TGTGCCAGCACCAAGGGACAGGGAGGTGAAAAACTGTTTTTT. V gene TRBV6-6 combines with J gene TRBJ1-4; TRBD1 agrees at 9 bases. Germline CDR1 is MNHNY and CDR2 is SVGAGI (reference sequence). Trimming at V came to 7 bases and at J to 7 bases, leaving 7 bases not matched to a gene. CDR3 length: 14 amino acids.

The rearrangement uses TRBV30 and TRBJ1-6, with D maybe TRBD1 (6 bases). CDR1 is GTSNPN, CDR2 SVGIG, per germline (reference sequence). Trimming took off 2 bases at V and 13 bases at J, with 21 bases between the two ends. This CDR3 has 15 residues. CDR3 loop: CAWSSPGQPSGPLHF. The CDR3 coding sequence is TGTGCCTGGAGTTCACCAGGACAGCCTTCTGGGCCCCTCCACTTT.

The chain is built from TRBV15 and TRBJ1-1, with D tentatively TRBD1 (6 bases). This CDR3 is built from 16 residues. Germline loops: CDR1 LNHNV, CDR2 YYDKDF (reference sequence). The V end lost 5 bases, the J end lost 6 bases, and 22 bases lay between the germline ends. CDR3 sequence: CATSRYYRARDAEAFF. The CDR3 region has the DNA TGTGCCACCAGCCGATATTACAGGGCCCGGGACGCTGAAGCTTTCTTT.

This chain joins TRBV4-1 and TRBJ2-7, with 13 bases aligning to TRBD2. With V trimmed by 4 bases and J by 4 bases, 4 bases remained unmatched. This CDR3 region has 15 residues. Germline loops: CDR1 MGHRA, CDR2 YSYEKL. This chain's CDR3 is CASSPQLAGGYEQYF. The CDR3 nucleotides read TGCGCCAGCAGCCCACAACTAGCGGGAGGGTACGAGCAGTACTTC.

Here the CDR3 reads CASSEGAGHQPQHF. CDR3 nucleotides: TGTGCCAGCAGTGAAGGTGCAGGGCACCAGCCCCAGCATTTT. V and J are TRBV25-1 and TRBJ1-5, with a tentative D call TRBD1 (5 bases). The germline V and J ends were trimmed by 2 bases and 7 bases, with 12 bases remaining between them. The germline CDR1 and CDR2 sequences are MGHDK and SYGVNS. The CDR3 length is 14 residues.

This chain uses TRBV5-1 with TRBJ2-5; perhaps TRBD2 as D (6 bases). The V and J ends lost 0 bases and 7 bases respectively, with 25 bases between them. This CDR3 region has 18 residues. Germline CDR1 and CDR2: SGHRS and YFSETQ. CDR3 region: CASSLARSRDWGYGTQYF. Written as DNA, the CDR3 is TGCGCCAGCAGCTTGGCGAGGAGCCGGGACTGGGGGTATGGGACCCAGTACTTC.

The V gene is TRBV6-1, the J gene TRBJ2-1; D not resolved. The V gene's germline CDR1 is MNHNS and CDR2 SASEGT. The CDR3 consists of 13 residues. V was clipped by 7 bases and J by 2 bases, with 9 bases between them. CDR3 in amino acids: CASNRATYNEQFF. The CDR3 bases are TGTGCCAGCAATCGAGCGACCTACAATGAGCAGTTCTTC.

This chain connects TRBV5-4 to TRBJ1-1; D is undetermined. The CDR3 runs to 11 residues. V was pared by 2 bases and J by 6 bases, with 5 bases between. Per the germline V gene, CDR1 is SGHNT and CDR2 is YYREEE (reference sequence). CDR3 DNA: TGTGCCAGCAGCTTCGGGGCTGAAGCTTTCTTT. Its protein is CASSFGAEAFF.

The chain combines TRBV11-2 with TRBJ2-3; 10 nucleotides line up with TRBD2. Trimming took 4 bases from V and 3 from J; bases not matched to a gene: 4. Per the germline V gene, CDR1 is SGHAT and CDR2 is FQNNGV. The CDR3 contains 15 residues. CDR3 region: CASSSSGRATDTQYF. CDR3 nucleotides: TGTGCCAGCAGCTCGAGCGGGAGGGCAACAGATACGCAGTATTTT.

The chain is built from TRBV6-1 and TRBJ1-4; D gene ambiguous. This CDR3 contains 13 residues. V gave up 4 bases and J gave up 2 bases, with 5 bases separating them. CDR1 MNHNS and CDR2 SASEGT come from the germline V gene. The CDR3 spells CASSALTNEKLFF. The CDR3, as DNA: TGTGCCAGCAGTGCTCTCACTAATGAAAAACTGTTTTTT.

The CDR3 bases are TGTGCCACCAGCAGTATAAGGGACTATAATTTAGAGTTCTTC. Residues: CATSSIRDYNLEFF. The rearrangement joins TRBV15 to TRBJ2-1; 7 bases are shared with TRBD2. The CDR3 is 14 residues long. V was pared by 3 bases and J by 14 bases, with 13 bases of the junction left unmatched. Germline CDR1 and CDR2: LNHNV and YYDKDF (reference sequence).

Of note for this clone: A read error may account for a junction end that differs from germline. The chain has TRBV7-9 and TRBJ1-1, with a weak D call TRBD1 (5 bases). CDR3 size: 15 residues. Looked up from germline, CDR1 is SEHNR and CDR2 is FQNEAQ (reference sequence). The CDR3 sequence: CATSLAAGFNTEAFF. CDR3 in DNA: TGTGCCACCAGCTTAGCGGCAGGGTTTAACACTGAAGCTTTCTTT.

The sample holds one count of this clone. V gene TRBV10-3 combines with J gene TRBJ2-1; TRBD2 agrees at 7 bases. In germline, CDR1 is ENHRY, CDR2 SYGVKD. The ends lost 10 bases at V and 6 bases at J; junction bases unmatched: 12. The CDR3 has 14 residues. The DNA for the CDR3 is TGTGCCAGCACCTTGGCGGGAGAACTCAATGAGCAGTTCTTC. Protein sequence: CASTLAGELNEQFF.

This chain uses TRBV5-6 with TRBJ2-7; a possible D gene is TRBD2 (7 bases). Per the germline V gene, CDR1 is SGHDT and CDR2 is YYEEEE. The CDR3 has 16 residues. V lost 2 bases, J lost 2 bases, and 17 bases lay in between. CDR3: CASSLPNPGGTYEQYF. The CDR3 nucleotides are TGTGCCAGCAGCTTACCCAATCCGGGGGGCACCTACGAGCAGTACTTC.

The chain couples TRBV13 to TRBJ1-2, with TRBD1 matching 10 bases. V lost 5 bases and J lost 9; bases outside the gene matches: 6. The CDR3 contains 13 residues. The V gene's germline CDR1 is PRHDT and CDR2 FYEKMQ (reference sequence). The DNA of the CDR3 is TGTGCCAGCAGCCCGACAGGGGGCACGAGCTACACCTTC. It encodes CASSPTGGTSYTF.

CDR3 DNA sequence: TGTGCCAGCAGTTACCCGTGGACATTTGAAACTGAAGCTTTCTTT. Translated, it gives CASSYPWTFETEAFF. This chain joins TRBV6-6 and TRBJ1-1; weak D call: TRBD1 (5 bases). Germline CDR1 is MNHNY and CDR2 is SVGAGI (reference sequence). This CDR3 has 15 residues. V lost 2 bases, J lost 5 bases, and 15 bases lay in between.